Following are 16 T cell receptor beta chains from one sample sequenced in a study of beta chain features in type 1 diabetes. TCRB transcripts that were expressed got sequenced, as all of the isolated RNA had been reverse transcribed. Measured with immunoSEQ multiplex PCR; TCRdb has only the in-frame clones, and not every one. The table includes fewer than 450,000 clones, approximately 15% detected once. Their antigen targets remain unknown. Notes on the study in general: Significant though moderate, a shortening of TCRB CDR3s appeared in all four CD4+ subsets of Type 1 diabetes patients.

What was sequenced was naive CD4+ T cells from blood. Receptor source: a woman under 30 with type 1 diabetes.

This clone was found a few times. The chain employs TRBV15 and TRBJ1-1; no definite D call. V lost 0 bases, J lost 5 bases, and 7 bases lay in between. Germline V CDR1 and CDR2: LNHNV, YYDKDF (reference sequence). CDR3 length: 13 residues. CDR3 nucleotide sequence: TGTGCCACCAGCAGAGACGGGTTAACTGAAGCTTTCTTT. This gives the protein CATSRDGLTEAFF.

The V and J genes are TRBV27 and TRBJ2-3; D is possibly TRBD2 (6 bases). The V gene's germline CDR1 is MNHEY and CDR2 SMNVEV (reference sequence). The CDR3 is made up of 13 amino acids. Trimming stripped 10 bases from V and 2 bases from J, with 13 bases between. This chain's CDR3 is CAMNGRPTDTQYF. CDR3 DNA sequence: TGTGCCATGAACGGGAGACCCACAGATACGCAGTATTTT.

The CDR3 is CASSPRAGETQYF. The DNA of the CDR3 is TGTGCCAGCAGCCCCCGGGCGGGCGAGACCCAGTACTTC. This chain uses TRBV7-9 with TRBJ2-5; TRBD2 is a possible D gene (5 bases). Germline V CDR1 and CDR2: SEHNR, FQNEAQ (reference sequence). The CDR3 extends over 13 amino acids. Trimming removed 5 bases from V and 5 bases from J, with 12 bases in between.

This chain joins TRBV7-3 and TRBJ2-1, with 13 bases that match TRBD2. J lost 5 bases, V lost 5 bases, and 3 bases had no gene match. Germline CDR1 reads SGHTA; CDR2 reads FQGTGA. The CDR3 consists of 15 residues. CDR3 region: CASSKGLAGHNEQFF. The CDR3 region has the DNA TGTGCCAGCAGCAAGGGACTAGCGGGACACAATGAGCAGTTCTTC.

This clone was counted only a few times. V and J are TRBV28 and TRBJ1-2, with 10 bases aligning to TRBD1. The J segment lost 8 bases and the V segment lost 5 bases, leaving 8 bases of the junction unmatched. This CDR3 is 14 amino acids long. Germline V gene sequence: CDR1 MDHEN, CDR2 SYDVKM. Here the CDR3 DNA reads TGTGCCAGCAGTCCGGGACAGGGGTTCGAGGGCTACACCTTC. This sequence encodes CASSPGQGFEGYTF.

The rearrangement links TRBV11-3 to TRBJ2-3; the D gene is possibly TRBD1 (6 bases). Germline CDR1 is SGHNT and CDR2 is YENEEA. The length of the CDR3 is 13 residues. Trimming stripped 8 bases from V and 6 bases from J, with 15 bases between. CDR3 in DNA: TGTGCCAGCTCCCGTCTCACAGGGGATACGCAGTATTTT. Its protein product is CASSRLTGDTQYF.

V gene TRBV30 combines with J gene TRBJ1-4, with no clear D. V was trimmed by 7 bases and J by 4 bases, leaving 10 bases between them. Per germline, CDR1 GTSNPN and CDR2 SVGIG (reference sequence). CDR3 size: 12 residues. The CDR3 DNA follows: TGTGCCTTGGGCCGTTATAATGAAAAACTGTTTTTT. Amino acid sequence: CALGRYNEKLFF.

The chain recombines TRBV6-1 with TRBJ2-7; maybe TRBD2 (6 bases). Trimming stripped 3 bases from V and 2 bases from J, with 8 bases between. The CDR3 is 13 residues long. Germline lookup yields CDR1 MNHNS and CDR2 SASEGT. In DNA form, the CDR3 reads TGTGCCAGCAGTGAGGGACTGGCCTACGAGCAGTACTTC. As protein: CASSEGLAYEQYF.

The chain has TRBV18 and TRBJ2-5; TRBD2 matches at 9 bases. This CDR3 comprises 16 residues. CDR1 is KGHSH, CDR2 LQKENI, per germline. V dropped 2 bases and J dropped 4; count of bases not matched to a gene: 8. The CDR3 loop is CASSPRDSGRSETQYF. The CDR3 DNA is TGTGCCAGCTCACCAAGGGATAGCGGGAGATCAGAGACCCAGTACTTC.

This clone was seen a handful of times. The chain has TRBV7-2 and TRBJ2-3; tentative D call: TRBD1 (5 bases). V lost 5 bases and J lost 4, with 16 bases in between. Looked up from germline, CDR1 is SGHTA and CDR2 is FQGNSA. The CDR3 loop spans 15 amino acids. CDR3 sequence reads: CASSTTVGGADTQYF. The CDR3 DNA reads TGTGCCAGCAGCACGACAGTAGGTGGTGCAGATACGCAGTATTTT.

This clone occurred a few times. This rearrangement joins TRBV19 to TRBJ2-5; 9 nucleotides match TRBD1. The junction had 6 bases not matched to a gene; V was cut back by 5 bases and J by 5 bases. Germline assignment: CDR1 LNHDA and CDR2 SQIVND (reference sequence). The CDR3 is 14 residues long. CDR3 protein: CASSPTGGEETQYF. Here the CDR3 DNA reads TGTGCCAGTAGTCCCACAGGGGGCGAGGAGACCCAGTACTTC.

This rearrangement joins TRBV19 to TRBJ2-1; TRBD2 aligns across 13 bases. Germline assignment: CDR1 LNHDA and CDR2 SQIVND (reference sequence). V shed 3 bases and J 4 bases; nucleotides not matched to a gene: 18. The CDR3 sequence is 21 residues long. The CDR3 sequence is CASSILLRTGTSGVAYNEQFF. DNA of the CDR3: TGTGCCAGTAGTATTCTCCTTAGGACGGGGACTAGCGGGGTGGCATACAATGAGCAGTTCTTC.

The CDR3 DNA reads TGCGCCAGCAGCCCATCAAGATCCCCCCGGGAGACCCAGTACTTC. It encodes CASSPSRSPRETQYF. The J gene is TRBJ2-5, the V gene TRBV4-1; D not resolved. This CDR3 spans 15 amino acids. Trimming took off 4 bases at V and 5 bases at J, with 17 bases between the two ends. Germline CDR1 MGHRA, CDR2 YSYEKL.

The J gene is TRBJ2-5, the V gene TRBV18; D not certain. Trimming removed 6 bases from V and 4 bases from J, with 15 bases in between. The CDR3 is 14 amino acids. Germline CDR1 KGHSH, CDR2 LQKENI. CDR3 sequence reads: CASSLVPRVETQYF. The CDR3 DNA follows: TGTGCCAGCTCCCTCGTACCCCGGGTAGAGACCCAGTACTTC.

This clone was detected a few times. The rearrangement joins TRBV14 to TRBJ2-7; 7 nucleotides line up with TRBD2. Germline-derived CDR1 and CDR2 are SGHDN and FVKESK. This CDR3 is 13 amino acids long. Unmatched junction bases numbered 4, after V lost 5 bases and J lost 3 bases. DNA for the CDR3: TGTGCCAGCAGCACAGGACTAGACTACGAGCAGTACTTC. Its protein is CASSTGLDYEQYF.

This clone was seen only a few times. The J gene is TRBJ1-2, the V gene TRBV6-5; 7 nucleotides line up with TRBD1. The J segment lost 5 bases and the V segment lost 7 bases, leaving 10 bases of the junction unmatched. Looked up from germline, CDR1 is MNHEY and CDR2 is SVGAGI. The CDR3 spans 14 residues. The CDR3 loop reads CASTRGGAGYGYTF. The CDR3 bases are TGTGCCAGCACTCGAGGGGGCGCTGGGTATGGCTACACCTTC.